Presented here are 18 T cell receptor beta chains from one specimen sequenced in a study of vaccination and CD4 T cells after COVID-19. Antigen specificity for these receptors is unknown. Treatment specified: roughly nine-day PBMC culture with coronavirus spike peptide pools or control peptides (ViraFEST assay). Sequenced with the Oncomine TCR Beta short-read assay was DNA taken from cultured CD4+ T cells. TCRdb redid the calling of the PCR reads with MiXCR, one entry per CDR3 protein. The repertoire holds around 17,000 distinct CDR3 sequences, with approximately 63% as singletons. The specimen was CD4+ T cells from blood, cultured in vitro. The receptor set was obtained from a human donor who had recovered from COVID-19.

This chain joins TRBV12-3 or TRBV12-4 and TRBJ2-1; D unresolved. Trimming took off 6 bases at V and 6 bases at J, with 12 bases between the two ends. CDR3 length equals 13 residues. CDR3 sequence reads: CASRRAGGNEQFF. DNA of the CDR3: TGTGCCAGCAGAAGGGCCGGTGGCAATGAGCAGTTCTTC.

The chain employs TRBV7-2 and TRBJ2-7, with a tentative D call TRBD1 (6 bases). The CDR3 is 18 amino acids. V lost 5 bases and J 1 base, leaving 24 bases between the germline ends. Germline loops: CDR1 SGHTA, CDR2 FQGNSA. The CDR3: CASSPFPPDGDISYEQYF. Written as DNA, the CDR3 is TGTGCCAGCAGCCCCTTTCCCCCGGATGGGGACATATCCTACGAGCAGTACTTC. Filled out from reference TRBV7-2 and TRBJ2-7, the complete variable domain reads GAGVSQSPSNKVTEKGKDVELRCDPISGHTALYWYRQSLGQGLEFLIYFQGNSAPDKSGLPSDRFSAERTGGSVSTLTIQRTQQEDSAVYLCASSPFPPDGDISYEQYFGPGTRLTVT.

The sample holds a few counts of this clonotype. The rearrangement joins TRBV28 to TRBJ1-5, with 8 bases matching TRBD1. The CDR3 has 13 amino acids. V shed 4 bases and J 6 bases; nucleotides not matched to a gene: 2. Germline V CDR1 and CDR2: MDHEN, SYDVKM. This chain's CDR3 is CASSWTGSQPQHF. In DNA form, the CDR3 reads TGTGCCAGCAGTTGGACAGGGAGTCAGCCCCAGCATTTT. The entire variable domain, with the rest obtained from reference TRBV28 and TRBJ1-5, is as follows: DVKVTQSSRYLVKRTGEKVFLECVQDMDHENMFWYRQDPGLGLRLIYFSYDVKMKEKGDIPEGYSVSREKKERFSLILESASTNQTSMYLCASSWTGSQPQHFGDGTRLSIL.

This chain connects TRBV20-1 to TRBJ2-1, with 7 bases matching TRBD2. V lost 1 base to trimming and J lost 4 bases; unmatched junction nucleotides: 16. Germline V CDR1 and CDR2: DFQATT, SNEGSKA (reference sequence). The CDR3 runs 18 residues. The CDR3 nucleotides are TGCAGTGCTAGAGTTCCAGGAGGGAGCGGGGAGCATTACAATGAGCAGTTCTTC. Its protein is CSARVPGGSGEHYNEQFF.

The chain couples TRBV6-5 to TRBJ1-1; 7 bases align to TRBD1. The germline CDR1 and CDR2 sequences are MNHEY and SVGAGI. Trimming removed 4 bases from V and 0 bases from J; junction bases left unmatched: 11. The CDR3 is made up of 17 amino acids. The CDR3 loop is CASSFLDPGQLNTEAFF. The CDR3 region has the DNA TGTGCCAGCAGTTTTCTTGACCCGGGACAGCTGAACACTGAAGCTTTCTTT.

The chain recombines TRBV7-2 with TRBJ2-5; no clear D gene. Trimming pared 2 bases from V and 1 base from J, leaving 5 bases between. This CDR3 spans 13 amino acids. The germline V gene encodes CDR1 SGHTA and CDR2 FQGNSA. This CDR3 is CASSLSTQETQYF. CDR3 nucleotide sequence: TGTGCCAGCAGCTTATCTACCCAAGAGACCCAGTACTTC.

The chain has TRBV2 and TRBJ1-5; no firm D call. V gave up 3 bases and J gave up 0 bases, with 6 bases separating them. In germline, CDR1 is SNHLY, CDR2 FYNNEI. CDR3 length equals 14 residues. CDR3 DNA: TGTGCCAGCAGTGAGGGAAATAGCAATCAGCCCCAGCATTTT. This codes for CASSEGNSNQPQHF.

This clonotype was detected only a few times. The CDR3 loop is CASSLNPSGDQETQYF. The CDR3 coding sequence is TGCGCCAGCAGCTTGAACCCTAGCGGAGACCAAGAGACCCAGTACTTC. This chain uses TRBV5-1 with TRBJ2-5; 7 positions match TRBD2. The germline V gene has CDR1 SGHRS and CDR2 YFSETQ. V lost 1 base to trimming and J lost 0 bases; unmatched junction nucleotides: 6. The CDR3 spans 16 residues.

The J gene is TRBJ2-2, the V gene TRBV20-1; no definite D call. V was pared by 3 bases and J by 1 base, with 9 bases between. This CDR3 has 14 residues. Germline V gives CDR1 DFQATT, CDR2 SNEGSKA (reference sequence). The CDR3 spells CSASPNQNTGELFF. The DNA for the CDR3 is TGCAGTGCTAGTCCTAACCAGAACACCGGGGAGCTGTTTTTT.

The genes are TRBV27 and TRBJ1-5; D is perhaps TRBD1 (5 bases). The ends were cut back, 2 bases at V and 6 bases at J, with 11 bases in the middle. Per germline, CDR1 MNHEY and CDR2 SMNVEV (reference sequence). The CDR3 is made up of 14 amino acids. The CDR3 reads CASSLGQGRQPQHF. The DNA of the CDR3 is TGTGCCAGCAGTTTAGGGCAGGGACGTCAGCCCCAGCATTTT.

The chain recombines TRBV19 with TRBJ1-5, with D unclear. Germline V gives CDR1 LNHDA, CDR2 SQIVND (reference sequence). There are 13 residues in the CDR3. Trimming pared 3 bases from V and 7 bases from J, leaving 10 bases between. The CDR3 DNA reads as TGTGCCAGTAGTATCACCTCGGAACAGCCCCAGCATTTT. This translates into CASSITSEQPQHF.

This clonotype was seen a handful of times. This sequence joins TRBV3-1 and TRBJ1-1; D gene unclear. The CDR3 has 15 residues. V was shortened by 4 bases and J by 6 bases, with 18 bases between the two germline ends. The germline gives CDR1 LGHDT, CDR2 YNNKEL (reference sequence). The CDR3 loop reads CASSLGFKGWPEAFF. CDR3 nucleotide sequence: TGTGCCAGCAGCCTCGGTTTTAAGGGCTGGCCTGAAGCTTTCTTT.

V usage is TRBV19 and J usage is TRBJ2-7; 7 bases agree with TRBD1. Per the germline V gene, CDR1 is LNHDA and CDR2 is SQIVND (reference sequence). CDR3 length equals 15 residues. V dropped 6 bases and J dropped 1; count of bases not matched to a gene: 9. The CDR3 loop is CASSLQGRASYEQYF. The CDR3 bases are TGTGCCAGTAGCCTACAGGGGCGCGCATCCTACGAGCAGTACTTC.

In its sample, this clonotype was seen a few times. This chain connects TRBV24-1 to TRBJ2-5, with D uncertain. V lost 4 bases, J lost 9 bases, and 8 bases lay in between. This CDR3 has 11 amino acids. The germline gives CDR1 KGHDR, CDR2 SFDVKD. The CDR3 loop is CATSEDPAQYF. Written as DNA, the CDR3 is TGTGCCACCAGTGAGGACCCCGCCCAGTACTTC.

To note about this clonotype: One end of the junction fails to match germline, which may point to a read error. The chain combines TRBV20-1 with TRBJ2-1, with 13 bases identical to TRBD2. The germline gives CDR1 DFQATT, CDR2 SNEGSKA (reference sequence). CDR3 length: 14 amino acids. CDR3 residues: CSTSGRAEINEQFF. For the CDR3, the DNA is TGCAGTACTAGCGGGAGGGCCGAGATCAATGAGCAGTTCTTC.

V gene TRBV6-5 combines with J gene TRBJ1-1; D is possibly TRBD1 (5 bases). This CDR3 comprises 15 residues. Trimming took 2 bases from V and 2 from J, leaving 12 bases between them. Germline loops: CDR1 MNHEY, CDR2 SVGAGI. The CDR3 coding sequence is TGTGCCAGCAGTTACGACAGTTCAATTAACACTGAAGCTTTCTTT. Protein: CASSYDSSINTEAFF.

This clonotype has just one count. J is TRBJ2-3 and V is TRBV19; D unclear. CDR3 length: 14 amino acids. Trimming took off 6 bases at V and 2 bases at J, with 12 bases between the two ends. CDR1 and CDR2 (germline): LNHDA, SQIVND (reference sequence). CDR3 region: CASRARANTDTQYF. In DNA, the CDR3 is TGTGCCAGTAGGGCCCGAGCTAACACAGATACGCAGTATTTT. The whole variable domain, remainder taken from reference TRBV19 and TRBJ2-3, is DGGITQSPKYLFRKEGQNVTLSCEQNLNHDAMYWYRQDPGQGLRLIYYSQIVNDFQKGDIAEGYSVSREKKESFPLTVTSAQKNPTAFYLCASRARANTDTQYFGPGTRLTVL.

This clonotype was observed a single time. The chain carries TRBV5-5 and TRBJ2-2; D unresolved. Trimming cost V 2 bases and J 6 bases, with 17 bases left between them. The CDR3 runs 16 residues. Germline V lookup: CDR1 SGHKS, CDR2 YYEKEE (reference sequence). The CDR3: CASSFNYDPAAGELFF. The CDR3, as DNA: TGTGCCAGCAGCTTCAATTATGACCCCGCCGCCGGGGAGCTGTTTTTT.